Following are 2 T cell receptor beta chains from one sample sequenced in a study of early T cells in non-severe SARS-CoV-2 infection. TCRdb passed the 5' RACE reads through MiXCR, listing each CDR3 protein once. This table has over 20,000 distinct CDR3 sequences, 3.5% to 5% appearing once. Sequenced input: whole blood. The receptors shown here come from an adult who was a healthcare worker with PCR-confirmed SARS-CoV-2 infection or an uninfected control (not recorded which).

The CDR3, as DNA: TGTGCCAGCTCACCCACAGATACGCAGTATTTT. Residues: CASSPTDTQYF. The V gene is TRBV2, the J gene TRBJ2-3; no clear D. V was clipped by 8 bases and J by 2 bases, with 5 bases between them. This CDR3 region has 11 residues. The germline CDR1 and CDR2 sequences are SNHLY and FYNNEI. Looking up the rest from reference TRBV2 and TRBJ2-3 gives the full variable domain: EPEVTQTPSHQVTQMGQEVILRCVPISNHLYFYWYRQILGQKVEFLVSFYNNEISEKSEIFDDQFSVERPDGSNFTLKIRSTKLEDSAMYFCASSPTDTQYFGPGTRLTVL.

This clonotype was seen repeatedly, ten times or more. V and J are TRBV12-3 or TRBV12-4 and TRBJ2-5; TRBD2 might be the D (7 bases). There are 13 residues in the CDR3. The ends were cut back, 8 bases at V and 2 bases at J, with 12 bases in the middle. This CDR3 reads CASRGRGQETQYF. CDR3 in DNA: TGTGCCAGCCGGGGGAGGGGGCAAGAGACCCAGTACTTC.